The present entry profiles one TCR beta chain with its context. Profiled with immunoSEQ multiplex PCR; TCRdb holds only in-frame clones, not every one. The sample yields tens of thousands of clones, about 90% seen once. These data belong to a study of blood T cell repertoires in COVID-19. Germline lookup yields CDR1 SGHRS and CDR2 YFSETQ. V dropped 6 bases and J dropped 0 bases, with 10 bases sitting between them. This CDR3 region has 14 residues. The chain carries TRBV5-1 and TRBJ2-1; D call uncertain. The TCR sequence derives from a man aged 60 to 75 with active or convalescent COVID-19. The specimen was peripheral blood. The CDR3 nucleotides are TGCGCCAGCACCCCAGATTACTCCTACAATGAGCAGTTCTTC. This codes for CASTPDYSYNEQFF.